This T cell receptor beta chain was obtained from a study of blood T cell repertoires in COVID-19. Across the whole study: Material from acute and convalescent COVID-19 was sourced from the United States, Italy and Spain. Nucleic acid was either cDNA or gDNA, and it came from T cells, B-cell-depleted T cells, or PBMCs.

Per the original methods: The assay estimated nucleated cells by amplifying reference gene primers. Generated by immunoSEQ multiplex PCR, the TCRdb table keeps only in-frame clones and is missing some. The V and J calls and clone size are taken from that table; D and trimming were inferred from the DNA. Here the sample spans 130,000 to 150,000 clones, around 90% being singletons. The CDR3 has 16 amino acids. Germline trimming cut 5 bases from V and 6 bases from J; bases unmatched to any gene: 13. Germline V gene data show CDR1 as PRHDT and CDR2 as FYEKMQ (reference sequence). The sample consisted of peripheral blood. The clonotype originates from a human donor in a cohort sampled during active COVID-19. The rearrangement links TRBV13 to TRBJ1-2, with TRBD1 identical over 9 bases. CDR3 protein: CASSETGGPHKNGYTF. The CDR3, as DNA: TGTGCCAGCAGCGAAACAGGGGGCCCACACAAAAATGGCTACACCTTC. Together with reference TRBV13 and TRBJ1-2, the CDR3 gives the full variable domain: AAGVIQSPRHLIKEKRETATLKCYPIPRHDTVYWYQQGPGQDPQFLISFYEKMQSDKGSIPDRFSAQQFSDYHSELNMSSLELGDSALYFCASSETGGPHKNGYTFGSGTRLTVV.